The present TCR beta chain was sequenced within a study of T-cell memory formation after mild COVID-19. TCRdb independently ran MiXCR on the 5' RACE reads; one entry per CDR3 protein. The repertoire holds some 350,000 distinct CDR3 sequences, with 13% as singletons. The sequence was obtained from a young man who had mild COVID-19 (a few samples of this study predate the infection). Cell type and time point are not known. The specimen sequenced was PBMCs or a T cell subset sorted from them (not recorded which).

The CDR3 DNA sequence: TGTGCCAGCAGTCCCCGGGACAGGGGGGCCTACGAGCAGTACGTC. It yields the protein CASSPRDRGAYEQYV. This rearrangement joins TRBV28 to TRBJ2-7, with 11 bases that match TRBD1. CDR1 is MDHEN, CDR2 SYDVKM, per germline. This CDR3 has 15 residues. J gave up 2 bases and V 5 bases, and 5 bases lay outside the gene matches.